This TCR beta chain was captured by sequencing in a study of cytomegalovirus exposure and HLA in healthy donors. V shed 2 bases and J 4 bases; nucleotides not matched to a gene: 10. CDR1 is MNHEY, CDR2 SVGAGI, per germline. The CDR3 consists of 16 residues. On this clone itself: Its target is unknown. Other DNA sequences in the sample encode the same CDR3.

The PCR was carried out with 60 Vbeta primers and 13 Jbeta primers. The assay was immunoSEQ multiplex PCR, and TCRdb's table has in-frame clones only and misses some. Found here are 60,000 to 65,000 clones, about 72% of them singletons; the top ten hold about 23%. General study findings and limits: Altogether, 164 TCR beta chains were recorded as cytomegalovirus-associated. It was reported that the classifier diagnosed cytomegalovirus status with high specificity and sensitivity in both the original and validation cohorts.

The chain couples TRBV6-5 to TRBJ1-1, with 7 bases that match TRBD1. This receptor was obtained from a man aged 45-65 years in good health and CMV-seropositive. The sequencing input was PBMCs. CDR3 nucleotide sequence: TGTGCCAGCAGTTACGGGGTCAGGGGGACCGTCACTGAAGCTTTCTTT. This encodes CASSYGVRGTVTEAFF.